This entry lists 20 T cell receptor beta chains sequenced from one sample in a study of T cell changes during pregnancy in multiple sclerosis. Libraries were prepared by immunoSEQ multiplex PCR; TCRdb keeps only in-frame clonotypes and omits some of them. The sample carries some 100,000 clones, more than 85% recorded once. Here the sequenced sample was peripheral blood, taken in the second trimester of pregnancy. The receptors shown here come from a female donor with multiple sclerosis, enrolled in a pregnancy study.

This clone was seen a handful of times. This rearrangement joins TRBV5-1 to TRBJ1-5, with D possibly TRBD1 on 6 matching bases. Trimming cost V 2 bases and J 5 bases, with 11 bases left between them. CDR3 size: 14 residues. Germline values: CDR1 SGHRS, CDR2 YFSETQ. CDR3 residues: CASSLGGTDQPQHF. In DNA, the CDR3 is TGCGCCAGCAGCTTAGGGGGAACCGATCAGCCCCAGCATTTT.

This chain joins TRBV19 and TRBJ1-1; possible D gene TRBD1, 6 bases. The V gene lost 7 bases and the J gene lost 2 bases, with 11 bases spanning the gap. Germline V gives CDR1 LNHDA, CDR2 SQIVND (reference sequence). The CDR3 sequence is 13 residues long. The CDR3 DNA follows: TGTGCCAGTAACCAGGGGAGCAACACTGAAGCTTTCTTT. Protein: CASNQGSNTEAFF. Full variable domain (rest looked up from reference TRBV19 and TRBJ1-1): DGGITQSPKYLFRKEGQNVTLSCEQNLNHDAMYWYRQDPGQGLRLIYYSQIVNDFQKGDIAEGYSVSREKKESFPLTVTSAQKNPTAFYLCASNQGSNTEAFFGQGTRLTVV.

This clone was seen just once. This chain links TRBV19 with TRBJ2-3, with TRBD2 as a possible D gene (7 bases). Germline CDR1 and CDR2: LNHDA and SQIVND (reference sequence). Trimming cost V 5 bases and J 6 bases, with 24 bases left between them. The CDR3 totals 17 residues. CDR3 sequence reads: CASSAASRGRGDDTQYF. CDR3 DNA sequence: TGTGCCAGTAGTGCCGCCTCGAGGGGGAGGGGAGATGATACGCAGTATTTT.

The rearrangement joins TRBV27 to TRBJ2-4; 7 bases are a match to TRBD1. Trimming took 6 bases from V and 0 from J; bases not matched to a gene: 5. The germline CDR1 and CDR2 sequences are MNHEY and SMNVEV (reference sequence). The CDR3 covers 15 residues. The CDR3 nucleotides are TGTGCCAGCAGCCCGACAGGGTTAGCCAAAAACATTCAGTACTTC. Residues: CASSPTGLAKNIQYF.

V gene TRBV5-1 combines with J gene TRBJ2-5; D is perhaps TRBD1 (5 bases). Germline CDR1 reads SGHRS; CDR2 reads YFSETQ. V was trimmed by 0 bases and J by 2 bases, leaving 11 bases between them. The CDR3 spans 15 residues. The CDR3 spells CASSLGQGGQETQYF. The CDR3 DNA is TGCGCCAGCAGCTTGGGGCAGGGTGGACAAGAGACCCAGTACTTC.

This clone showed up just once. The CDR3 loop reads CASEEVTDTQYF. The CDR3 nucleotides are TGTGCCAGCGAGGAAGTGACAGATACGCAGTATTTT. V usage is TRBV7-9 and J usage is TRBJ2-3; D remains ambiguous. The V end was cut by 8 bases, the J end by 3 bases, with 9 bases between. CDR1 SEHNR and CDR2 FQNEAQ come from the germline V gene (reference sequence). CDR3 size: 12 residues.

The chain combines TRBV2 with TRBJ2-6; D perhaps matches TRBD1 (6 bases). The CDR3 length is 16 residues. Trimming stripped 6 bases from V and 0 bases from J, with 12 bases between. From germline, CDR1 is SNHLY and CDR2 FYNNEI. The DNA for the CDR3 is TGTGCCAGCAGCCGGGACATTAACTCTGGGGCCAACGTCCTGACTTTC. Protein product: CASSRDINSGANVLTF.

The J gene is TRBJ2-7, the V gene TRBV28; 12 bases are shared with TRBD1. This CDR3 has 16 amino acids. CDR1 is MDHEN and CDR2 is SYDVKM in the germline V gene. With V trimmed by 3 bases and J by 6 bases, 9 bases remained unmatched. The CDR3 bases are TGTGCCAGCAGTTTGGGACAGGGGGCGAGCATTGGCGAGCAGTACTTC. Encoded protein: CASSLGQGASIGEQYF.

The genes are TRBV5-1 and TRBJ2-3; 12 bases line up with TRBD2. The junction had 4 bases not matched to a gene; V was cut back by 4 bases and J by 4 bases. This CDR3 has 15 residues. In germline, CDR1 is SGHRS, CDR2 YFSETQ. CDR3 amino acids: CASSKLAGGPDTQYF. In DNA, the CDR3 is TGCGCCAGCAGCAAACTAGCGGGAGGTCCAGATACGCAGTATTTT.

The gene calls are TRBV27 and TRBJ1-5; 9 nucleotides line up with TRBD1. Germline assignment: CDR1 MNHEY and CDR2 SMNVEV (reference sequence). V lost 5 bases to trimming and J lost 4 bases; unmatched junction nucleotides: 9. This CDR3 has 16 residues. DNA for the CDR3: TGTGCCAGCAGTCCCCTTGGGACAGGGCCTAATCAGCCCCAGCATTTT. Encoded protein: CASSPLGTGPNQPQHF.

This clone occurred once. The chain employs TRBV7-2 and TRBJ1-5; a weak D match, TRBD1 (5 bases). The CDR3 runs to 15 residues. Trimming removed 5 bases at V and 0 bases at J, with 11 bases between. Germline CDR1 reads SGHTA; CDR2 reads FQGNSA. Here the CDR3 DNA reads TGTGCCAGCAGCGTGACAGCGTCTAGCAATCAGCCCCAGCATTTT. It is translated as CASSVTASSNQPQHF.

This sequence joins TRBV25-1 and TRBJ1-5; 7 bases are a match to TRBD1. The CDR3 has 14 residues. The ends lost 8 bases at V and 3 bases at J; junction bases unmatched: 7. Per germline, CDR1 MGHDK and CDR2 SYGVNS. The CDR3 sequence: CASGGDSANQPQHF. The CDR3 DNA is TGTGCCAGCGGAGGGGACAGCGCCAATCAGCCCCAGCATTTT.

The chain employs TRBV19 and TRBJ2-1, with D unresolved. The V end lost 10 bases, the J end lost 6 bases, and 10 bases lay between the germline ends. Germline CDR1 LNHDA, CDR2 SQIVND (reference sequence). The CDR3 totals 11 residues. This chain's CDR3 is CAIRYGNEQFF. The CDR3 coding sequence is TGTGCCATCCGCTATGGCAATGAGCAGTTCTTC.

The chain links TRBV12-5 to TRBJ2-1; a weak D match, TRBD1 (6 bases). The germline V gene encodes CDR1 LGHNT and CDR2 FRNRAP. Trimming stripped 5 bases from V and 15 bases from J, with 20 bases between. This CDR3 spans 13 amino acids. The CDR3: CASGTALGGPGFF. CDR3 bases: TGTGCTAGTGGTACAGCCCTAGGGGGTCCCGGGTTCTTC.

This chain connects TRBV4-2 to TRBJ2-3; 9 bases fit TRBD2. The CDR3 spans 15 residues. Germline CDR1 LGHNA, CDR2 YNFKEQ. J lost 4 bases, V lost 0 bases, and 2 bases had no gene match. The CDR3 here is CASSQDAGGPDTQYF. The DNA of the CDR3 is TGTGCCAGCAGCCAAGATGCGGGAGGGCCAGATACGCAGTATTTT.

This rearrangement joins TRBV5-8 to TRBJ1-5; 10 nucleotides align to TRBD1. With V trimmed by 2 bases and J by 7 bases, 3 bases remained unmatched. Per the germline V gene, CDR1 is SGHTS and CDR2 is YDEGEE. The CDR3 has 14 residues. The CDR3 sequence is CASSFGQGGQPQHF. For the CDR3, the DNA is TGTGCCAGCAGCTTCGGACAGGGGGGCCAGCCCCAGCATTTT. Looking up the rest from reference TRBV5-8 and TRBJ1-5 gives the full variable domain: EAGVTQSPTHLIKTRGQQATLRCSPISGHTSVYWYQQALGLGLQFLLWYDEGEERNRGNFPPRFSGRQFPNYSSELNVNALELEDSALYLCASSFGQGGQPQHFGDGTRLSIL.

This sequence joins TRBV19 and TRBJ1-1; D remains ambiguous. Germline-derived CDR1 and CDR2 are LNHDA and SQIVND (reference sequence). CDR3 length: 13 residues. V dropped 5 bases and J dropped 3 bases, with 10 bases sitting between them. The DNA for the CDR3 is TGTGCCAGTAGTTCCTTCGGGTACACTGAAGCTTTCTTT. Translated, it gives CASSSFGYTEAFF. Drawing the rest from reference TRBV19 and TRBJ1-1, the complete variable domain is DGGITQSPKYLFRKEGQNVTLSCEQNLNHDAMYWYRQDPGQGLRLIYYSQIVNDFQKGDIAEGYSVSREKKESFPLTVTSAQKNPTAFYLCASSSFGYTEAFFGQGTRLTVV.

The chain uses TRBV15 and TRBJ1-5; 10 bases are shared with TRBD1. J gave up 6 bases and V 4 bases, and 6 bases lay outside the gene matches. Looked up from germline, CDR1 is LNHNV and CDR2 is YYDKDF (reference sequence). The CDR3 loop spans 15 amino acids. The CDR3 nucleotides are TGTGCCACCAGCAAAGACAGGGGGCAGGGTCAGCCCCAGCATTTT. This gives the protein CATSKDRGQGQPQHF.

The gene calls are TRBV19 and TRBJ1-1; D may be TRBD1 (6 bases). Germline V gene sequence: CDR1 LNHDA, CDR2 SQIVND (reference sequence). Trimming cost V 7 bases and J 4 bases, with 22 bases left between them. The CDR3 has 16 residues. The CDR3 loop is CASMSTGRARGTEAFF. In DNA, the CDR3 is TGTGCCAGTATGAGCACAGGGCGCGCCCGGGGCACTGAAGCTTTCTTT.

The chain has TRBV5-6 and TRBJ2-7; possible D gene TRBD1, 5 bases. Trimming took 6 bases from V and 6 from J, leaving 22 bases between them. Per the germline V gene, CDR1 is SGHDT and CDR2 is YYEEEE. The length of the CDR3 is 15 residues. CDR3 amino acids: CASNSRMAGPGEQYF. DNA of the CDR3: TGTGCCAGCAACTCGCGGATGGCAGGGCCTGGCGAGCAGTACTTC.